The next 30 T cell receptor beta chains were all read from a single sample in a study of blood T cell repertoires in COVID-19. Repertoires were generated with immunoSEQ multiplex PCR, while TCRdb's copy carries only in-frame clones and drops some. Of over 150,000 clones listed, 65% to 80% are singletons. What was sequenced was peripheral blood. The receptors were gathered from a woman in her forties or fifties with acute or convalescent COVID-19.

V and J are TRBV19 and TRBJ2-1; tentative D call: TRBD1 (6 bases). Germline V gene data show CDR1 as LNHDA and CDR2 as SQIVND (reference sequence). The CDR3 totals 18 residues. V lost 4 bases and J lost 2, with 21 bases in between. Here the CDR3 DNA reads TGTGCCAGTAGTACCTCCCCCCCCCAGGGGAAGACCTACAATGAGCAGTTCTTC. This sequence encodes CASSTSPPQGKTYNEQFF.

V gene TRBV10-1 combines with J gene TRBJ2-7, with TRBD1 identical over 9 bases. The CDR3 covers 14 residues. The V gene's germline CDR1 is WNHNN and CDR2 SYGVQD (reference sequence). V dropped 5 bases and J dropped 4; count of bases not matched to a gene: 6. This chain's CDR3 is CASSPGQGPYEQYF. Written as DNA, the CDR3 is TGCGCCAGCAGTCCGGGACAGGGCCCTTACGAGCAGTACTTC.

V and J are TRBV7-2 and TRBJ2-1; 9 nucleotides line up with TRBD1. This CDR3 comprises 16 residues. Losses at the gene ends were 5 bases for V and 8 bases for J; bases not matched to a gene: 13. CDR1 and CDR2 (germline): SGHTA, FQGNSA. The CDR3 sequence: CASSPYRDRVRDEQFF. In nucleotides, the CDR3 is TGTGCCAGCAGCCCCTACCGGGACAGGGTGAGAGATGAGCAGTTCTTC.

This chain connects TRBV19 to TRBJ2-7; no definite D call. Per the germline V gene, CDR1 is LNHDA and CDR2 is SQIVND (reference sequence). V lost 6 bases and J 3 bases, leaving 18 bases between the germline ends. The CDR3 length is 15 residues. The CDR3 DNA follows: TGTGCCAGTAGGGTTGTCGGTGACAAGAGCTACGAGCAGTACTTC. Protein: CASRVVGDKSYEQYF.

The rearrangement joins TRBV6-1 to TRBJ1-2, with unresolved D. The germline CDR1 and CDR2 sequences are MNHNS and SASEGT. CDR3 length: 13 amino acids. Trimming took 3 bases from V and 8 from J, leaving 13 bases between them. CDR3 DNA sequence: TGTGCCAGCAGTGAGGCAGAGACGAGGGGCTACACCTTC. This translates into CASSEAETRGYTF.

The chain joins TRBV30 to TRBJ2-7; tentatively, D is TRBD1 (5 bases). There are 14 residues in the CDR3. V lost 4 bases to trimming and J lost 4 bases, with 17 bases between them. Germline V gene lookup returns CDR1 GTSNPN and CDR2 SVGIG (reference sequence). CDR3 bases: TGTGCCTGGACCCCGCCAGGGTCAATATACGAGCAGTACTTC. Translation: CAWTPPGSIYEQYF.

The V call is TRBV2, the J call TRBJ1-5; D gene unclear. V was trimmed by 7 bases and J by 6 bases, leaving 16 bases between them. CDR1 is SNHLY and CDR2 is FYNNEI in the germline V gene. CDR3 length: 14 residues. This CDR3 reads CASKKEGSGQPQHF. CDR3 sequence (DNA): TGTGCCAGCAAAAAGGAGGGATCAGGTCAGCCCCAGCATTTT. Filled out from reference TRBV2 and TRBJ1-5, the complete variable domain reads EPEVTQTPSHQVTQMGQEVILRCVPISNHLYFYWYRQILGQKVEFLVSFYNNEISEKSEIFDDQFSVERPDGSNFTLKIRSTKLEDSAMYFCASKKEGSGQPQHFGDGTRLSIL.

The chain uses TRBV18 and TRBJ1-2; 9 positions agree with TRBD1. V was pared by 4 bases and J by 6 bases, with 6 bases of the junction left unmatched. The germline gives CDR1 KGHSH, CDR2 LQKENI. The CDR3 is 14 residues long. This chain's CDR3 is CASSQTTGGNGYTF. CDR3 sequence (DNA): TGTGCCAGCTCACAAACGACAGGGGGTAATGGCTACACCTTC.

V usage is TRBV5-1 and J usage is TRBJ1-1; D not resolved. The CDR3 contains 13 residues. Germline-derived CDR1 and CDR2 are SGHRS and YFSETQ. Between the trimmed V and J ends, which lost 0 bases and 5 bases, there was a span of 8 bases. The CDR3 DNA reads as TGCGCCAGCAGCTTGGGGTCAGAAACTGAAGCTTTCTTT. As protein: CASSLGSETEAFF. Using reference TRBV5-1 and TRBJ1-1 for the parts outside the CDR3, the full variable domain is KAGVTQTPRYLIKTRGQQVTLSCSPISGHRSVSWYQQTPGQGLQFLFEYFSETQRNKGNFPGRFSGRQFSNSRSEMNVSTLELGDSALYLCASSLGSETEAFFGQGTRLTVV.

This rearrangement joins TRBV4-1 to TRBJ2-2; 8 nucleotides match TRBD2. Germline values: CDR1 MGHRA, CDR2 YSYEKL. J lost 8 bases, V lost 4 bases, and 0 bases had no gene match. There are 12 residues in the CDR3. CDR3 residues: CASSLAGGELFF. CDR3 DNA sequence: TGCGCCAGCAGCCTAGCGGGAGGGGAGCTGTTTTTT.

J is TRBJ2-7 and V is TRBV3-1 (or the pseudogene TRBV3-2), with 12 bases fitting TRBD1. With 4 bases clipped from V and 6 bases from J, the junction kept 10 bases outside the gene matches. Germline CDR1 is LGHDT and CDR2 is YNNKEL (reference sequence). The CDR3 is made up of 16 amino acids. CDR3 DNA sequence: TGTGCCAGCAGCCTAATGCCGGGACAGGGGGCGTCCGAGCAGTACTTC. Protein product: CASSLMPGQGASEQYF.

This chain links TRBV7-8 with TRBJ2-7, with TRBD1 as a possible D gene (6 bases). This CDR3 spans 13 amino acids. The V end lost 1 base, the J end lost 7 bases, and 11 bases lay between the germline ends. Germline-derived CDR1 and CDR2 are SGHVS and FQNEAQ. CDR3 nucleotide sequence: TGTGCCAGCAGCTTAGGGGGGCAGGGGGAGCAGTACTTC. This sequence encodes CASSLGGQGEQYF.

This clone showed up just a few times. The chain has TRBV6-6 and TRBJ1-1, with TRBD1 identical over 10 bases. Germline V gene data show CDR1 as MNHNY and CDR2 as SVGAGI (reference sequence). This CDR3 has 10 residues. The ends lost 8 bases at V and 10 bases at J; junction bases unmatched: 1. DNA for the CDR3: TGTGCCAGCGGGGACAGGGGAGCTTTCTTT. Protein sequence: CASGDRGAFF.

V usage is TRBV5-6 and J usage is TRBJ1-2; 9 nucleotides match TRBD1. Unmatched junction bases numbered 8, after V lost 2 bases and J lost 3 bases. The CDR3 loop spans 16 amino acids. In germline, CDR1 is SGHDT, CDR2 YYEEEE. The CDR3 nucleotides read TGTGCCAGCAGCTTTAAGGGACAGGGTCTCTACTATGGCTACACCTTC. Translating it yields CASSFKGQGLYYGYTF.

This clone was observed once. The rearrangement links TRBV28 to TRBJ2-7, with 10 bases lining up with TRBD2. Germline V gives CDR1 MDHEN, CDR2 SYDVKM. The V segment lost 7 bases and the J segment 0 bases; nucleotides outside the gene matches: 6. CDR3 length: 15 residues. The CDR3 nucleotides read TGTGCCAGCAAACCTAGCGGGAGCCCCTCCTACGAGCAGTACTTC. This sequence encodes CASKPSGSPSYEQYF.

This clone was counted between two and nine times. The chain combines TRBV5-6 with TRBJ1-1; D unclear. Trimming pared 4 bases from V and 6 bases from J, leaving 22 bases between. This CDR3 has 16 residues. Per germline, CDR1 SGHDT and CDR2 YYEEEE. In DNA form, the CDR3 reads TGTGCCAGCAGCCCGGTGACACGTCTCAAGGTATCTGAAGCTTTCTTT. The encoded protein is CASSPVTRLKVSEAFF.

For the CDR3, the DNA is TGTGCCAGCAGTAGAGACAGGTGGAGGCCCCAGCATTTT. This codes for CASSRDRWRPQHF. The chain joins TRBV6-5 to TRBJ1-5; D possibly corresponds to TRBD1 (6 bases). Per germline, CDR1 MNHEY and CDR2 SVGAGI. This CDR3 is built from 13 residues. Trimming cost V 5 bases and J 9 bases, with 14 bases left between them.

In its sample, this clone was seen a few times. The gene calls are TRBV28 and TRBJ2-3; 9 bases agree with TRBD2. In germline, CDR1 is MDHEN, CDR2 SYDVKM. The CDR3 spans 14 residues. V was clipped by 8 bases and J by 11 bases; unmatched bases: 14. Written as DNA, the CDR3 is TGTGCCAGCGGAGAGGCGGGAGGGCCGCGGAAGCAGTATTTT. This encodes CASGEAGGPRKQYF.

The chain links TRBV5-6 to TRBJ1-4; 11 bases are a match to TRBD1. J gave up 1 base and V 0 bases, and 2 bases lay outside the gene matches. The CDR3 has 17 residues. The germline CDR1 and CDR2 sequences are SGHDT and YYEEEE. CDR3 sequence reads: CASSLVGQGVTNEKLFF. The CDR3, as DNA: TGTGCCAGCAGCTTGGTGGGACAGGGGGTAACTAATGAAAAACTGTTTTTT.

This clone is a singleton in its sample. The rearrangement uses TRBV24-1 and TRBJ2-5, with no clear D. Per the germline V gene, CDR1 is KGHDR and CDR2 is SFDVKD. Trimming stripped 4 bases from V and 1 base from J, with 12 bases between. This CDR3 spans 15 amino acids. Here the CDR3 DNA reads TGTGCCACCAGTGACCCCGTGGCTAGCCAAGAGACCCAGTACTTC. This translates into CATSDPVASQETQYF.

The V call is TRBV11-2, the J call TRBJ2-1, with TRBD2 as a possible D gene (6 bases). The CDR3 loop spans 15 amino acids. Trimming took off 5 bases at V and 2 bases at J, with 13 bases between the two ends. Per germline, CDR1 SGHAT and CDR2 FQNNGV. The chain's CDR3 is CASSPPLAPYNEQFF. The DNA of the CDR3 is TGTGCCAGCAGCCCACCACTAGCCCCCTACAATGAGCAGTTCTTC.

This chain joins TRBV28 and TRBJ1-5; 9 positions agree with TRBD1. Germline CDR1 MDHEN, CDR2 SYDVKM. The V gene end was trimmed by 3 bases and the J gene end by 4 bases; junction bases not matched to a gene: 7. This CDR3 region has 16 residues. The CDR3 DNA reads TGTGCCAGCAGTTTTCGTTTGGGACAGGGAAATCAGCCCCAGCATTTT. Translated, it gives CASSFRLGQGNQPQHF.

This chain joins TRBV10-1 and TRBJ2-3; a weak D match, TRBD2 (6 bases). There are 14 residues in the CDR3. Germline V gene sequence: CDR1 WNHNN, CDR2 SYGVQD (reference sequence). Trimming shortened V by 3 bases and J by 1 base, and 8 bases separated the two germline ends. The CDR3 sequence: CASSDASGTDTQYF. The CDR3 DNA follows: TGCGCCAGCAGTGACGCTAGCGGCACAGATACGCAGTATTTT.

The chain is built from TRBV19 and TRBJ2-7; 7 bases map to TRBD1. Germline CDR1 is LNHDA and CDR2 is SQIVND (reference sequence). The CDR3 extends over 15 amino acids. With 4 bases clipped from V and 1 base from J, the junction kept 7 bases outside the gene matches. CDR3 nucleotides: TGTGCCAGTAGTACGATGGGGACAGCATCCTACGAGCAGTACTTC. It translates to CASSTMGTASYEQYF.

The CDR3 DNA reads TGCGCCAGCAGTGCACAGGGGGGTAACTATGGCTACACCTTC. It specifies CASSAQGGNYGYTF. This chain uses TRBV10-2 with TRBJ1-2, with 8 positions matching TRBD1. The CDR3 is 14 residues long. Trimming at V came to 4 bases and at J to 1 base, leaving 2 bases not matched to a gene. The germline V gene has CDR1 WSHSY and CDR2 SAAADI.

V is TRBV5-1 and J is TRBJ2-7; D is possibly TRBD2 (5 bases). V was clipped by 6 bases and J by 3 bases, with 13 bases between them. CDR3 length: 13 residues. In germline, CDR1 is SGHRS, CDR2 YFSETQ. This chain's CDR3 is CASKGVAGYEQYF. DNA of the CDR3: TGCGCCAGCAAAGGCGTCGCGGGCTACGAGCAGTACTTC.

The gene calls are TRBV6-5 and TRBJ1-3, with D uncertain. The CDR3 sequence is 15 residues long. The V and J ends lost 0 bases and 1 base respectively, with 7 bases between them. Germline loops: CDR1 MNHEY, CDR2 SVGAGI. The CDR3: CASSYSGSSGNTIYF. The CDR3 DNA is TGTGCCAGCAGTTACTCGGGGAGTTCTGGAAACACCATATATTTT.

The chain couples TRBV5-8 to TRBJ1-1; D not certain. Germline V gives CDR1 SGHTS, CDR2 YDEGEE. The CDR3 runs 14 residues. V was shortened by 9 bases and J by 0 bases, with 15 bases between the two germline ends. This CDR3 is CANQVAAMNTEAFF. The CDR3, as DNA: TGTGCCAACCAAGTTGCTGCTATGAACACTGAAGCTTTCTTT.

This clone was detected once. The V and J genes are TRBV4-2 and TRBJ2-7; TRBD1 agrees at 7 bases. Germline V CDR1 and CDR2: LGHNA, YNFKEQ. CDR3 length equals 15 residues. V shed 0 bases, J shed 2 bases, and the junction held 4 bases outside the gene matches. The CDR3: CASSQDWDSPYEQYF. Written as DNA, the CDR3 is TGTGCCAGCAGCCAAGACTGGGACAGCCCCTACGAGCAGTACTTC.

CDR3 nucleotide sequence: TGTGCCATCAGTGAGGGGGACAGGGGACTGAATTCACCCCTCCACTTT. Translating gives CAISEGDRGLNSPLHF. The chain has TRBV10-3 and TRBJ1-6, with 10 bases aligning to TRBD1. Germline CDR1 ENHRY, CDR2 SYGVKD. The CDR3 consists of 16 residues. J was trimmed by 7 bases and V by 2 bases; bases with no gene match: 5.